This T cell receptor beta chain appears in the sequencing data of a study of metastatic and nonmetastatic thyroid tumors. Study details: Repertoire comparisons spanned blood and tumor or nodule tissue from malignant and benign thyroid patients.

Patients underwent thyroid surgery, and none had received any treatment before it. The study, taken as a whole, reports: Across blood and tumor, TCR beta diversity in malignant thyroid tumors was reportedly significantly higher than in benign nodules.

Authors' methods: Across clinicopathological groups, CDR3 differences served as the basis for building a distant-metastasis classifier for papillary thyroid cancer. TCRdb re-processed the PCR reads through MiXCR. The V and J calls here are based on TCRdb, not the publication. The table has under 35,000 clones, 30% seen once; the top ten hold roughly 32%. The CDR3 contains 13 residues. The ends were cut back, 5 bases at V and 1 base at J, with 5 bases in the middle. Germline V gives CDR1 PRHDT, CDR2 FYEKMQ (reference sequence). Details on this clone: Its antigen remains unidentified.

This receptor was obtained from a female donor with papillary thyroid cancer or a benign thyroid nodule (not recorded which). Some clones in this sample may be carry-over from other donors' samples. The sequencing input was blood. The chain is built from TRBV13 and TRBJ2-2, with unresolved D. Here the CDR3 reads CASSTWNTGELFF. The CDR3 DNA reads TGTGCCAGCAGCACCTGGAACACCGGGGAGCTGTTTTTT.